This T cell receptor beta chain stems from a study of OX40 agonist ivuxolimab in advanced cancers. Method: immunoSEQ multiplex PCR; TCRdb's copy keeps in-frame clones and lacks some. Among more than 60,000 clones listed, roughly four fifths were seen once. This CDR3 has 14 residues. CDR1 and CDR2 from the germline V gene are SGHRS and YFSETQ. V lost 3 bases, J lost 4 bases, and 13 bases lay in between. This chain joins TRBV5-1 and TRBJ1-2; D perhaps matches TRBD1 (5 bases). The input for sequencing was CD4+ or CD8+ T cells sorted from blood, taken in a trial of the OX40 agonist ivuxolimab. The receptor comes from an adult with an advanced solid tumor such as melanoma, head and neck, liver or kidney cancer. CDR3 DNA sequence: TGCGCCAGCAGCTCCGGGGCGGGGCTCTATGGCTACACCTTC. Residues: CASSSGAGLYGYTF.